The TCR beta chain described here comes from a study of T cell repertoires in aging, cancer and after chemotherapy. Study-level information: The full dataset contained around 8.2 million TCR reads.

TCR beta rearrangements were amplified from peripheral blood genomic DNA. Between the trimmed V and J ends, which lost 2 bases and 3 bases, there was a span of 4 bases. Per germline, CDR1 SQVTM and CDR2 ANQGSEA. The CDR3 sequence is 11 residues long. Rearranged V-D-J TRB sequences were amplified with a mixed TRB-A/B primer pool. Via MiXCR, TCRdb re-called the multiplex PCR reads, giving one row per CDR3 protein. The table includes 10,000 to 15,000 distinct CDR3 sequences, 35% to 45% detected once. In its sample, this clonotype was seen a few times. The chain joins TRBV29-1 to TRBJ1-1; D unresolved. The sample consisted of blood. The TCR comes from a human donor in good health. The donor label of this sample is uncertain. In DNA, the CDR3 is TGCAGCGTTGAAACACACACTGAAGCTTTCTTT. The encoded protein is CSVETHTEAFF.